A single sample gave rise to the 25 T cell receptor beta chains below, sequenced in a study of Ad26.COV2.S vaccination and SARS-CoV-2 variants. The protocol was immunoSEQ multiplex PCR, while the TCRdb copy is restricted to in-frame clones and leaves out a portion. The sample contains about 470,000 clones, about 92% of which appear only once. This sample's treatment: around 19 received Ad26.COV2.S at low or high dose, single or two shots; 5 received placebo; per-sample allocation not given. Sampling happened 63 days after the first vaccine or placebo injection. Specimen: peripheral blood, collected in a trial of Ad26.COV2.S vaccine versus placebo. These TCRs come from a person aged 18-60 years who received the Ad26.COV2.S COVID-19 vaccine or a placebo.

This clone showed up just once. The chain joins TRBV15 to TRBJ2-1; unclear D gene. Per the germline V gene, CDR1 is LNHNV and CDR2 is YYDKDF (reference sequence). The CDR3 totals 16 residues. V lost 0 bases to trimming and J lost 0 bases, with 9 bases between them. DNA for the CDR3: TGTGCCACCAGCAGAGATCTCCAGAGCTCCTACAATGAGCAGTTCTTC. This translates into CATSRDLQSSYNEQFF.

As to this clone: The identical CDR3 is also encoded by other nucleotide sequences in the sample. The V and J genes are TRBV5-1 and TRBJ1-4; D is unclear. Germline CDR1 SGHRS, CDR2 YFSETQ. Between the trimmed V and J ends, which lost 0 bases and 7 bases, there was a span of 1 base. The CDR3 sequence is 11 residues long. CDR3 in amino acids: CASSLGEKLFF. The CDR3, as DNA: TGCGCCAGCAGCTTGGGTGAAAAACTGTTTTTT.

This chain links TRBV10-3 with TRBJ2-4; TRBD2 matches 13 bases. The V segment lost 2 bases and the J segment 8 bases; nucleotides outside the gene matches: 12. Germline loops: CDR1 ENHRY, CDR2 SYGVKD. This CDR3 is 18 amino acids long. For the CDR3, the DNA is TGTGCCATCAGTGAGGTAGTGACTAGCGGGAGGAAGGGGGACATTCAGTACTTC. Translation: CAISEVVTSGRKGDIQYF.

The chain uses TRBV9 and TRBJ2-4; D possibly matches TRBD1 or TRBD2 (5 bases each). Trimming left V 0 bases short and J 6 bases short, with 10 bases between. CDR3 length: 14 residues. Germline CDR1 is SGDLS and CDR2 is YYNGEE. As DNA, the CDR3 is TGTGCCAGCAGCGTAGCGGGGACGGGAAACATTCAGTACTTC. The encoded protein is CASSVAGTGNIQYF. The full variable domain, in which reference TRBV9 and TRBJ2-4 provide the parts outside the CDR3, is DSGVTQTPKHLITATGQRVTLRCSPRSGDLSVYWYQQSLDQGLQFLIQYYNGEERAKGNILERFSAQQFPDLHSELNLSSLELGDSALYFCASSVAGTGNIQYFGAGTRLSVL.

This chain uses TRBV27 with TRBJ2-3, with D possibly TRBD2 on 6 matching bases. CDR1 MNHEY and CDR2 SMNVEV come from the germline V gene (reference sequence). Trimming removed 10 bases from V and 4 bases from J, with 15 bases in between. The CDR3 is 13 amino acids. CDR3 DNA sequence: TGTGCCACGGGAGCAGGGTTAGCAGATACGCAGTATTTT. Its protein is CATGAGLADTQYF.

This clone was counted between two and nine times. The V and J genes are TRBV29-1 and TRBJ2-5; D is undetermined. Germline V CDR1 and CDR2: SQVTM, ANQGSEA. V dropped 1 base and J dropped 2 bases, with 11 bases sitting between them. The CDR3 is 14 residues long. CDR3 amino acids: CSVEGALLQETQYF. CDR3 DNA: TGCAGCGTTGAAGGGGCACTTCTACAAGAGACCCAGTACTTC.

This rearrangement joins TRBV2 to TRBJ1-6, with 8 bases that match TRBD1. CDR1 and CDR2 from the germline V gene are SNHLY and FYNNEI. This CDR3 has 14 amino acids. J was trimmed by 9 bases and V by 6 bases; bases with no gene match: 7. Written as DNA, the CDR3 is TGTGCCAGCAGGACGACAGGGGCTGGTTCACCCCTCCACTTT. Residues: CASRTTGAGSPLHF.

The rearrangement uses TRBV11-2 and TRBJ2-7; D is unclear. The CDR3 runs 13 residues. The germline V and J ends were trimmed by 5 bases and 2 bases, with 10 bases remaining between them. The germline CDR1 and CDR2 sequences are SGHAT and FQNNGV. The CDR3 loop reads CASSRGLPYEQYF. CDR3 nucleotides: TGTGCCAGCAGCCGCGGCCTCCCCTACGAGCAGTACTTC.

The chain recombines TRBV28 with TRBJ1-3, with unresolved D. This CDR3 spans 16 amino acids. Germline CDR1 and CDR2: MDHEN and SYDVKM. With 5 bases removed from V and 4 bases from J, the gap between germline ends came to 18 bases. The DNA of the CDR3 is TGTGCCAGCAGTACTATCGCAGCCGGTGGGGGAAACACCATATATTTT. This sequence encodes CASSTIAAGGGNTIYF.

CDR3 residues: CASSPGGDTQYF. The CDR3, as DNA: TGTGCCAGCAGCCCAGGGGGAGATACGCAGTATTTT. The V call is TRBV7-9, the J call TRBJ2-3, with 7 bases lining up with TRBD1. The CDR3 contains 12 residues. The trim removed 5 bases at V and 5 bases at J, leaving 1 base unmatched. Germline V gene sequence: CDR1 SEHNR, CDR2 FQNEAQ (reference sequence).

This chain connects TRBV4-3 to TRBJ1-2, with D unclear. V was clipped by 0 bases and J by 2 bases, with 7 bases between them. Germline CDR1 reads LGHNA; CDR2 reads YSLEER. The CDR3 covers 14 residues. The CDR3 loop reads CASSQETGNYGYTF. DNA for the CDR3: TGCGCCAGCAGCCAAGAAACGGGGAACTATGGCTACACCTTC.

This chain uses TRBV7-2 with TRBJ2-1; 8 positions match TRBD2. From germline, CDR1 is SGHTA and CDR2 FQGNSA. J lost 7 bases, V lost 3 bases, and 5 bases had no gene match. The CDR3 spans 14 residues. Here the CDR3 DNA reads TGTGCCAGCAGCTTCGGACTAGCAGATAATGAGCAGTTCTTC. This gives the protein CASSFGLADNEQFF.

The chain joins TRBV19 to TRBJ1-1, with 9 bases lining up with TRBD1. V lost 9 bases and J lost 1; bases outside the gene matches: 9. The germline CDR1 and CDR2 sequences are LNHDA and SQIVND (reference sequence). This CDR3 contains 15 residues. CDR3 protein: CARPSGQGGNTEAFF. CDR3 nucleotide sequence: TGTGCCAGACCTTCGGGACAGGGCGGGAACACTGAAGCTTTCTTT.

The chain uses TRBV2 and TRBJ1-4; 10 nucleotides line up with TRBD1. The junction had 11 bases not matched to a gene; V was cut back by 6 bases and J by 4 bases. The CDR3 is 17 residues long. Germline assignment: CDR1 SNHLY and CDR2 FYNNEI. The CDR3, as DNA: TGTGCCAGCAGAGACCGGGACAGGGGTCCAGATAATGAAAAACTGTTTTTT. It codes for CASRDRDRGPDNEKLFF.

V and J are TRBV5-4 and TRBJ2-3; the match to TRBD1 covers 8 bases. V dropped 6 bases and J dropped 6; count of bases not matched to a gene: 6. Germline V gene sequence: CDR1 SGHNT, CDR2 YYREEE (reference sequence). The CDR3 consists of 13 residues. CDR3 residues: CASNKDRDDTQYF. In DNA form, the CDR3 reads TGTGCCAGCAACAAGGACAGGGATGATACGCAGTATTTT.

This chain joins TRBV14 and TRBJ1-3, with a tentative D call TRBD1 (6 bases). The CDR3 extends over 15 amino acids. Trimming removed 1 base from V and 2 bases from J, with 9 bases in between. Germline CDR1 SGHDN, CDR2 FVKESK. In DNA form, the CDR3 reads TGTGCCAGCAGCCAAGGGAGGACAGCTGGAAACACCATATATTTT. It translates to CASSQGRTAGNTIYF.

This clone was found a few times. The chain employs TRBV7-9 and TRBJ2-7; D is possibly TRBD1 (6 bases). The CDR3 consists of 13 residues. CDR1 is SEHNR, CDR2 FQNEAQ, per germline (reference sequence). V was clipped by 3 bases and J by 1 base, with 7 bases between them. The CDR3 protein is CASSLDRSYEQYF. CDR3 in DNA: TGTGCCAGCAGCTTGGACAGATCCTACGAGCAGTACTTC.

This sequence joins TRBV9 and TRBJ1-1; the D is unclear. Germline V gives CDR1 SGDLS, CDR2 YYNGEE. The CDR3 covers 15 residues. With 4 bases removed from V and 1 base from J, the gap between germline ends came to 14 bases. This chain's CDR3 is CASSTLATGNTEAFF. CDR3 nucleotides: TGTGCCAGCAGCACCCTGGCGACGGGGAACACTGAAGCTTTCTTT. Full variable domain (outside the CDR3, taken from reference TRBV9 and TRBJ1-1): DSGVTQTPKHLITATGQRVTLRCSPRSGDLSVYWYQQSLDQGLQFLIQYYNGEERAKGNILERFSAQQFPDLHSELNLSSLELGDSALYFCASSTLATGNTEAFFGQGTRLTVV.

In this sample, this clone turned up once. The chain is built from TRBV25-1 and TRBJ2-1; the match to TRBD2 covers 9 bases. Germline-derived CDR1 and CDR2 are MGHDK and SYGVNS. V gave up 4 bases and J gave up 0 bases; unmatched junction bases: 1. CDR3 length: 15 residues. CDR3 DNA sequence: TGTGCCAGCAGTGGTAGCGGGAGCTCCTACAATGAGCAGTTCTTC. Translated: CASSGSGSSYNEQFF.

The rearrangement uses TRBV6-5 and TRBJ2-7; tentatively, D is TRBD1 or TRBD2 (5 bases each). The CDR3 loop spans 13 amino acids. Trimming removed 7 bases from V and 1 base from J, with 11 bases in between. Germline V gene sequence: CDR1 MNHEY, CDR2 SVGAGI. CDR3 coding DNA: TGTGCCAGCACCGGGGACGCATCCTACGAGCAGTACTTC. Protein: CASTGDASYEQYF.

The rearrangement links TRBV7-8 to TRBJ2-7, with TRBD2 matching over 7 bases. V lost 1 base, J lost 4 bases, and 7 bases stayed unmatched. CDR1 is SGHVS, CDR2 FQNEAQ, per germline. The CDR3 runs to 15 residues. The CDR3, as DNA: TGTGCCAGCAGCTTAGGCCTTGCGGGAGCTTACGAGCAGTACTTC. It translates to CASSLGLAGAYEQYF. Complete variable domain (other parts from reference TRBV7-8 and TRBJ2-7): GAGVSQSPRYKVAKRGQDVALRCDPISGHVSLFWYQQALGQGPEFLTYFQNEAQLDKSGLPSDRFFAERPEGSVSTLKIQRTQQEDSAVYLCASSLGLAGAYEQYFGPGTRLTVT.

For the CDR3, the DNA is TGTGCCAGCAGCCCCCAGACTAGCGGGACAGATACGCAGTATTTT. This translates into CASSPQTSGTDTQYF. The chain links TRBV3-1 (or the pseudogene TRBV3-2) to TRBJ2-3; 10 bases are a match to TRBD2. The CDR3 totals 15 residues. Germline CDR1 is LGHDT and CDR2 is YNNKEL (reference sequence). J lost 3 bases, V lost 4 bases, and 4 bases had no gene match.

This clone was counted a few times. The chain is built from TRBV6-2 or TRBV6-3 and TRBJ2-7, with D perhaps TRBD1 (6 bases). Germline V gene sequence: CDR1 MNHEY, CDR2 SVGEGT. The CDR3 extends over 12 amino acids. V lost 4 bases and J lost 5, with 9 bases in between. The DNA for the CDR3 is TGTGCCAGCAGTTTGACAGGAAACGAGCAGTACTTC. Protein sequence: CASSLTGNEQYF.

The chain recombines TRBV24-1 with TRBJ2-1; 11 positions match TRBD2. Germline CDR1 reads KGHDR; CDR2 reads SFDVKD. With V trimmed by 5 bases and J by 1 base, 3 bases remained unmatched. This CDR3 comprises 16 residues. DNA for the CDR3: TGTGCCACCAGTGTGGGGACTAGCGGATCCTACAATGAGCAGTTCTTC. It encodes CATSVGTSGSYNEQFF.

The rearrangement joins TRBV28 to TRBJ2-3; D perhaps matches TRBD2 (6 bases). Germline V gives CDR1 MDHEN, CDR2 SYDVKM. The CDR3 consists of 14 residues. V dropped 2 bases and J dropped 4 bases, with 10 bases sitting between them. CDR3 in amino acids: CASSLGGSPDTQYF. DNA for the CDR3: TGTGCCAGCAGTTTAGGGGGGTCGCCAGATACGCAGTATTTT.